The present entry profiles one TCR beta chain with its context. There is no known antigen for this receptor. At one of its ends the junction is not consistent with the germline gene, which may arise from a read error. The entry originates in a study of T cells after yellow fever vaccination (dated by TCRdb to the late 2010s). As for the study more broadly: The SMART-Seq v4 Ultra Low Input RNA kit was used to prepare libraries from fractions with low cell numbers. Bulk TCR alpha and beta repertoires were sequenced longitudinally to track T-cell clones before and after primary and booster YFV17D yellow fever vaccination. The cohort comprised two healthy male donors, one aged 18 to 30 and one aged 30 to 39 years. Blood samples were taken at several timepoints before and after primary and secondary immunization, and bulk PBMC replicates and cell subsets were isolated.

On the study overall, not on this receptor specifically: Computational filtering was required because FACS-sorted repertoires could contain abundant contaminating clonotypes from the bulk population. A small share of clonotypes was detected in both CD4 and CD8 compartments, with the overlap likely arising from convergent recombination. After the booster, most clones that had expanded after primary vaccination were detected again (approximately 97% of CD4 and around nine tenths of CD8), suggesting broad maintenance of memory. Compared with the primary T-cell response, the secondary T-cell response was weaker but faster, peaking on day 5 rather than day 15. The study included only two donors, which limits how far the findings can be generalized.

This specimen's treatment or condition label, interpreted: live attenuated yellow fever vaccine strain. A standard Ficoll-Paque protocol was used to isolate PBMCs from peripheral blood. Dynabeads CD4 and CD8 positive selection kits were used to isolate CD4 and CD8 T-cell fractions. TriZol was used to extract RNA from bulk PBMCs, from CD4 and CD8 fractions, and from dextramer-positive and dextramer-negative fractions. TCR cDNA was synthesized by 5'RACE template switching, which introduced a universal primer site and unique molecular identifiers. cDNA synthesis was primed from both the TCR alpha and TCR beta constant segments. Libraries were amplified in two PCR steps, with sample barcodes and sequencing adapters added in the second step. Sequencing of the libraries was done on either Illumina HiSeq 2500 (2x100 bp) or NovaSeq (2x150 bp). The authors' analysis ran thus. MIGEC was used to demultiplex reads and collapse the reads into UMI consensus sequences, and MiXCR was used for V(D)J alignment. Vaccine-responding clonotypes were identified with edgeR using replicate PBMC samples, with FDR below 0.01 and a log2 fold change above 5 up to day 15 being required. Bulk clonotypes were assigned CD4 or CD8 identity according to which sequenced CD4 or CD8 repertoire held them at higher abundance. TCRdb reprocessed the public reads (quality trimming at Q25 with fastp, clone calling with MiXCR) and kept in-frame beta chains. Duplicate CDR3 protein sequences are folded into a single record with the most common DNA and genes. TCRdb, not the original authors, processed these V and J calls. This sample lists over 100,000 distinct CDR3 sequences; approximately 8.4% were detected once. The ten most abundant clones make up roughly 23% of the sample.

Sequenced here: CD8+ T cells sorted from PBMCs, sampled 45 days after the yellow fever booster vaccination. The receptor was isolated from a man aged 30 to 39 who received the YFV17D yellow fever vaccine.

Here is the DNA: TGTGCCACCAGTTTTGAACGGGACAGGGAAGGCAAGCCCCAGCATTTT. This codes for CATSFERDREGKPQHF. The chain links TRBV12-3 or TRBV12-4 with TRBJ1-5; TRBD1 aligns with 9 central bases. The CDR3, from cysteine to phenylalanine, totals 16 residues. Kept here is only the CDR3 DNA, which spans 48 bases and is read in frame from base 1.